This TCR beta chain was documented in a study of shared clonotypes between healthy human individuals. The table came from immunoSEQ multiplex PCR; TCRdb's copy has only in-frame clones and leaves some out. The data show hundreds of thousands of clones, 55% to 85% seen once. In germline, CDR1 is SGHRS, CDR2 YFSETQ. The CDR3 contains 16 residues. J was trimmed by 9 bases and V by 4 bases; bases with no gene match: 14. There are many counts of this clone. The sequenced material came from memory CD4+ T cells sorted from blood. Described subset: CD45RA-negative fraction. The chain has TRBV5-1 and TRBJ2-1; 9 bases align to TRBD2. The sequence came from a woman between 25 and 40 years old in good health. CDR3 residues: CASSPVGGSGRAEQFF. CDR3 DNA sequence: TGCGCCAGCAGCCCGGTCGGGGGTAGCGGGAGAGCTGAGCAGTTCTTC.